This T cell receptor beta chain appears in the sequencing data of a study of cytomegalovirus exposure and HLA in healthy donors. The CDR3 loop spans 16 amino acids. Germline V gene sequence: CDR1 KGHSH, CDR2 LQKENI. The V gene end was trimmed by 3 bases and the J gene end by 3 bases; junction bases not matched to a gene: 8. Here immunoSEQ multiplex PCR was the method, and the copy in TCRdb shows in-frame clones only, minus some. This table holds some 86,000 clones, approximately 93% found once. On this clone: The target antigen is unknown.

Study-level results: Rare sequences made up most TCRs, while some public TCRs were found in many donors.

The J gene is TRBJ1-3, the V gene TRBV18; 7 nucleotides agree with TRBD1. The receptor's source is a woman younger than 45 in good health and CMV-seronegative. The sequencing sample was made of PBMCs. CDR3 bases: TGTGCCAGCTCACCTGGACAAAACAGGGGTGGAAACACCATATATTTT. Its translation: CASSPGQNRGGNTIYF.